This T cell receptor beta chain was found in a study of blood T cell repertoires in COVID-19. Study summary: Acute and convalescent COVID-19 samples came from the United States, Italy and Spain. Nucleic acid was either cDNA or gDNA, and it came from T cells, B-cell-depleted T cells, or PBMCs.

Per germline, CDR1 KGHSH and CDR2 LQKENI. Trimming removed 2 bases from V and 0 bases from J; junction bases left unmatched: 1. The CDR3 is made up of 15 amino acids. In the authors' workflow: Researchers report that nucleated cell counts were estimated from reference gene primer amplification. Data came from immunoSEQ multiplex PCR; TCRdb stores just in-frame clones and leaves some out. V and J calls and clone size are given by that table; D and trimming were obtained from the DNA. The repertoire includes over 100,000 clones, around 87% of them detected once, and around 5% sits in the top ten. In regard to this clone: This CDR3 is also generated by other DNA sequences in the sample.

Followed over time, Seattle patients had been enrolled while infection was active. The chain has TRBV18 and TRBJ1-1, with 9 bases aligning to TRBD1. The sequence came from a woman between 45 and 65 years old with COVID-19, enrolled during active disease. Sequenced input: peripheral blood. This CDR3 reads CASSPGTGMNTEAFF. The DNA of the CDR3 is TGTGCCAGCTCACCAGGGACAGGGATGAACACTGAAGCTTTCTTT. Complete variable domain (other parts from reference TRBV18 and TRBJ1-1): NAGVMQNPRHLVRRRGQEARLRCSPMKGHSHVYWYRQLPEEGLKFMVYLQKENIIDESGMPKERFSAEFPKEGPSILRIQQVVRGDSAAYFCASSPGTGMNTEAFFGQGTRLTVV.